The 32 T cell receptor beta chains presented below share a single source sample, sequenced in a study of cytomegalovirus exposure and HLA in healthy donors. Researchers ran the PCR with 60 Vbeta and 13 Jbeta primers. Assay: immunoSEQ multiplex PCR; the TCRdb copy retains only in-frame clones and omits some. The table lists about 210,000 clones, over 75% of them singletons, with under 0.6% in the top ten. Sequenced sample: PBMCs. Receptor source: a boy between 10 and 17 years old in good health and CMV-seronegative.

This clone was recorded a few times. The chain recombines TRBV15 with TRBJ1-2; no clear D gene. Germline V gene sequence: CDR1 LNHNV, CDR2 YYDKDF (reference sequence). CDR3 length: 15 amino acids. Trimming pared 1 base from V and 2 bases from J, leaving 11 bases between. CDR3: CATSRVILSNYGYTF. The DNA for the CDR3 is TGTGCCACCAGCAGAGTAATTCTCTCCAACTATGGCTACACCTTC.

This clone occurred many times. CDR3 in amino acids: CASSDGQGTGELFF. The CDR3 bases are TGTGCCAGCAGTGACGGACAGGGCACCGGGGAGCTGTTTTTT. The J gene is TRBJ2-2, the V gene TRBV6-4; TRBD1 aligns across 8 bases. The length of the CDR3 is 14 residues. Germline CDR1 reads MRHNA; CDR2 reads SNTAGT. Trimming removed 2 bases from V and 4 bases from J; junction bases left unmatched: 0.

In its sample, this clone was seen a few times. The chain couples TRBV5-6 to TRBJ2-3; 8 nucleotides agree with TRBD1. This CDR3 has 13 residues. Trimming at V came to 4 bases and at J to 5 bases, leaving 3 bases not matched to a gene. CDR1 and CDR2 (germline): SGHDT, YYEEEE. CDR3 protein: CASSRQGIDTQYF. In DNA form, the CDR3 reads TGTGCCAGCAGCAGACAGGGGATAGATACGCAGTATTTT.

This chain connects TRBV7-9 to TRBJ2-7; possibly TRBD2 for D (6 bases). V lost 7 bases and J 0 bases, leaving 16 bases between the germline ends. Germline values: CDR1 SEHNR, CDR2 FQNEAQ (reference sequence). This CDR3 comprises 15 residues. The CDR3, as DNA: TGTGCCAGCACCCGGGGGAGCCCTGGCTCCTACGAGCAGTACTTC. Translated, it gives CASTRGSPGSYEQYF.

The V and J genes are TRBV11-3 and TRBJ1-4; D is perhaps TRBD1 (5 bases). The CDR3 loop spans 15 amino acids. The germline V gene encodes CDR1 SGHNT and CDR2 YENEEA. Trimming pared 6 bases from V and 6 bases from J, leaving 17 bases between. The CDR3, as DNA: TGTGCCAGCAGACGACAGTCGGCTAGGGATGAAAAACTGTTTTTT. It yields the protein CASRRQSARDEKLFF.

The V and J genes are TRBV27 and TRBJ2-5; D unresolved. CDR3 size: 15 residues. The germline CDR1 and CDR2 sequences are MNHEY and SMNVEV (reference sequence). The V and J ends lost 6 bases and 5 bases respectively, with 19 bases between them. The CDR3, as DNA: TGTGCCAGCAGCTTACTATACAGTCGGTCCGAGACCCAGTACTTC. This gives the protein CASSLLYSRSETQYF.

The gene calls are TRBV27 and TRBJ2-5, with TRBD2 matching 7 bases. The last part of the DNA fits TRBJ2-7 better; the J call may be wrong. The CDR3 length is 15 residues. Germline lookup yields CDR1 MNHEY and CDR2 SMNVEV (reference sequence). The CDR3 DNA reads as TGTGCCAGTGGATTCGGAGGGCTAGCGGATTACGAGCAGTACTTC. Residues: CASGFGGLADYEQYF.

The chain carries TRBV10-2 and TRBJ2-7, with D possibly matching TRBD1 (6 bases). In germline, CDR1 is WSHSY, CDR2 SAAADI. V was trimmed by 2 bases and J by 0 bases, leaving 17 bases between them. CDR3 length: 17 amino acids. The CDR3 loop reads CASSEQGRRRYSYEQYF. CDR3 bases: TGCGCCAGCAGTGAGCAGGGGCGGCGGAGATACTCCTACGAGCAGTACTTC.

The CDR3 DNA sequence: TGTGCCAGCAGCCAAGATCCGCGGGGGGGCCACCTCTTCTATGGCTACACCTTC. Protein sequence: CASSQDPRGGHLFYGYTF. The gene calls are TRBV4-2 and TRBJ1-2; D possibly corresponds to TRBD1 (6 bases). This CDR3 is 18 amino acids long. Germline CDR1 is LGHNA and CDR2 is YNFKEQ. Deletions cut 0 bases from V and 4 bases from J, with 21 bases between.

The chain links TRBV27 to TRBJ1-1, with D possibly matching TRBD1 (5 bases). The CDR3 is 14 residues long. The germline gives CDR1 MNHEY, CDR2 SMNVEV (reference sequence). V was pared by 5 bases and J by 4 bases, with 14 bases between. The CDR3: CASSKDRYTTEAFF. CDR3 DNA: TGTGCCAGCAGTAAAGACAGATACACCACTGAAGCTTTCTTT.

This chain joins TRBV7-3 and TRBJ1-1; 8 bases match TRBD1. Germline values: CDR1 SGHTA, CDR2 FQGTGA. Trimming took 5 bases from V and 3 from J; bases not matched to a gene: 2. This CDR3 region has 13 residues. The CDR3 spells CASSRQGYTEAFF. In DNA form, the CDR3 reads TGTGCCAGCAGCCGACAGGGGTACACTGAAGCTTTCTTT.

V is TRBV7-2 and J is TRBJ2-7; a weak D match, TRBD1 (6 bases). The CDR3 is made up of 12 amino acids. Per germline, CDR1 SGHTA and CDR2 FQGNSA. V lost 7 bases to trimming and J lost 7 bases, with 14 bases between them. The CDR3 loop is CASNRGHVEQYF. The DNA for the CDR3 is TGTGCCAGCAACCGGGGACACGTGGAGCAGTACTTC.

The rearrangement links TRBV23-1 to TRBJ1-3; 8 nucleotides match TRBD1. TRBV23-1 is an ORF, with its function uncertain. Trimming at V came to 0 bases and at J to 8 bases, leaving 6 bases not matched to a gene. This CDR3 is built from 15 residues. The DNA of the CDR3 is TGCGCCAGCAGTCAATCCCAGGGGGCTAGGGACACCATATATTTT. Residues: CASSQSQGARDTIYF.

The V gene is TRBV19, the J gene TRBJ2-5; tentative D call: TRBD2 (6 bases). CDR3 length: 14 amino acids. V shed 6 bases and J shed 3 bases, with 14 bases lying between them. Per the germline V gene, CDR1 is LNHDA and CDR2 is SQIVND (reference sequence). The CDR3 DNA is TGTGCCAGTAGCCCCTGGGGGGAGAAAGAGACCCAGTACTTC. Encoded protein: CASSPWGEKETQYF.

This clone was detected ten times or more. V usage is TRBV27 and J usage is TRBJ1-1; unclear D gene. The CDR3 runs to 11 residues. Trimming cost V 6 bases and J 7 bases, with 9 bases left between them. The V gene's germline CDR1 is MNHEY and CDR2 SMNVEV (reference sequence). The CDR3 reads CASRERHEAFF. DNA for the CDR3: TGTGCCAGCAGGGAAAGACATGAAGCTTTCTTT.

This chain uses TRBV9 with TRBJ2-5; TRBD2 matches at 14 bases. From germline, CDR1 is SGDLS and CDR2 YYNGEE. This CDR3 is built from 18 residues. V trimming: 4 bases; J trimming: 3 bases; junction bases outside the gene matches: 11. The CDR3 sequence: CASSLMGGGLAGEETQYF. The CDR3 nucleotides are TGTGCCAGCAGCCTCATGGGGGGGGGACTAGCGGGGGAAGAGACCCAGTACTTC.

The genes are TRBV7-8 and TRBJ1-6; no firm D call. Germline loops: CDR1 SGHVS, CDR2 FQNEAQ. V shed 1 base and J shed 10 bases, with 14 bases lying between them. This CDR3 is 15 amino acids long. CDR3 DNA sequence: TGTGCCAGCAGCTTAGAATCTTTTAGGGAGTCACCCCTCCACTTT. The encoded protein is CASSLESFRESPLHF.

The chain carries TRBV27 and TRBJ1-2, with TRBD1 matching 8 bases. V lost 1 base to trimming and J lost 4 bases; unmatched junction nucleotides: 17. In germline, CDR1 is MNHEY, CDR2 SMNVEV (reference sequence). The CDR3 runs to 19 residues. The CDR3 sequence: CASSLFPGTGPIHIYGYTF. The DNA for the CDR3 is TGTGCCAGCAGTTTATTTCCGGGGACAGGCCCTATACACATCTATGGCTACACCTTC.

This clone has a handful of counts. The gene calls are TRBV5-8 and TRBJ2-7; 7 positions agree with TRBD2. V was clipped by 1 base and J by 0 bases; unmatched bases: 7. This CDR3 region has 16 residues. Germline loops: CDR1 SGHTS, CDR2 YDEGEE. This CDR3 is CASSLPDGGSSYEQYF. CDR3 DNA: TGTGCCAGCAGCTTGCCCGACGGGGGGAGCTCCTACGAGCAGTACTTC.

In its sample, this clone was seen a few times. V is TRBV30 and J is TRBJ1-2; D is unclear. CDR3 length: 14 residues. Germline loops: CDR1 GTSNPN, CDR2 SVGIG (reference sequence). Trimming shortened V by 3 bases and J by 0 bases, and 11 bases separated the two germline ends. CDR3 nucleotides: TGTGCCTGGAGCCGTCAGATCACTAACTATGGCTACACCTTC. This gives the protein CAWSRQITNYGYTF.

The chain links TRBV5-1 to TRBJ1-1; tentatively, D is TRBD1 (5 bases). V dropped 0 bases and J dropped 4 bases, with 10 bases sitting between them. Germline CDR1 is SGHRS and CDR2 is YFSETQ. This CDR3 has 14 amino acids. The CDR3 DNA is TGCGCCAGCAGCTTGGGTAGGGGAGGCACTGAAGCTTTCTTT. Translated: CASSLGRGGTEAFF.

This clone has more than one count but fewer than ten. V is TRBV7-9 and J is TRBJ1-1; possibly TRBD1 for D (5 bases). Germline values: CDR1 SEHNR, CDR2 FQNEAQ (reference sequence). V shed 5 bases and J shed 3 bases, with 10 bases lying between them. The CDR3 spans 13 residues. The CDR3 DNA is TGTGCCAGCAGCACGGGGGTAGACACTGAAGCTTTCTTT. Its protein product is CASSTGVDTEAFF.

J is TRBJ1-2 and V is TRBV15, with a possible D match to TRBD1 (5 bases). CDR1 and CDR2 from the germline V gene are LNHNV and YYDKDF (reference sequence). Trimming pared 3 bases from V and 6 bases from J, leaving 14 bases between. The CDR3 consists of 14 residues. The CDR3 sequence: CATSSGGSVNGYTF. The DNA of the CDR3 is TGTGCCACCAGCAGTGGGGGGAGTGTTAATGGCTACACCTTC.

The V gene is TRBV4-2, the J gene TRBJ1-5, with TRBD1 identical over 8 bases. Germline CDR1 LGHNA, CDR2 YNFKEQ. V lost 0 bases to trimming and J lost 5 bases; unmatched junction nucleotides: 6. The CDR3 consists of 16 residues. The CDR3 DNA reads TGTGCCAGCAGCCAAGATGCGGACAGGGCCTATCAGCCCCAGCATTTT. Translation: CASSQDADRAYQPQHF.

This clone was seen a few times. J is TRBJ2-2 and V is TRBV19, with D unresolved. V dropped 3 bases and J dropped 2 bases, with 7 bases sitting between them. Germline CDR1 and CDR2: LNHDA and SQIVND (reference sequence). CDR3 length: 14 residues. The CDR3 coding sequence is TGTGCCAGTAGTATCCCGCTAAACACCGGGGAGCTGTTTTTT. Translating gives CASSIPLNTGELFF.

The rearrangement uses TRBV18 and TRBJ2-5; 9 bases are a match to TRBD2. The CDR3 runs 15 residues. V shed 3 bases, J shed 3 bases, and the junction held 5 bases outside the gene matches. The germline V gene encodes CDR1 KGHSH and CDR2 LQKENI. The DNA for the CDR3 is TGTGCCAGCTCACCCGTCATAGCGGGAGAAGAGACCCAGTACTTC. Amino acids: CASSPVIAGEETQYF.

CDR3 coding DNA: TGTGCCAGCAGAAAGCAGGGCAGGAACACTGAAGCTTTCTTT. This encodes CASRKQGRNTEAFF. The chain has TRBV25-1 and TRBJ1-1, with TRBD1 as a possible D gene (5 bases). CDR3 size: 14 residues. V lost 6 bases and J lost 1, with 12 bases in between. Germline V gene data show CDR1 as MGHDK and CDR2 as SYGVNS.

V gene TRBV15 combines with J gene TRBJ2-1, with TRBD1 matching 8 bases. After removal of 1 base from V and 3 bases from J, the junction contained 2 bases not matched to a gene. CDR3 length: 15 amino acids. Germline-derived CDR1 and CDR2 are LNHNV and YYDKDF (reference sequence). CDR3 loop: CATSRVDRGYNEQFF. CDR3 nucleotides: TGTGCCACCAGCAGAGTAGACAGGGGCTACAATGAGCAGTTCTTC.

This chain uses TRBV6-1 with TRBJ2-7, with D unclear. Trimming removed 11 bases at V and 4 bases at J, with 12 bases between. The CDR3 covers 11 residues. From germline, CDR1 is MNHNS and CDR2 SASEGT. The DNA for the CDR3 is TGTGCCGCCCTGAGGAATTACGAGCAGTACTTC. Its translation: CAALRNYEQYF.

CDR3 coding DNA: TGTGCCAGCGGACGTTCAGGGGTGCCCTACGAGCAGTACTTC. It codes for CASGRSGVPYEQYF. The rearrangement uses TRBV13 and TRBJ2-7, with D perhaps matching TRBD1 (6 bases). Trimming removed 8 bases from V and 2 bases from J, with 16 bases in between. This CDR3 spans 14 amino acids. Germline V gene data show CDR1 as PRHDT and CDR2 as FYEKMQ (reference sequence).

This chain connects TRBV5-4 to TRBJ2-3; tentatively, D is TRBD2 (5 bases). In germline, CDR1 is SGHNT, CDR2 YYREEE (reference sequence). V lost 0 bases and J 6 bases, leaving 11 bases between the germline ends. The CDR3 length is 14 residues. The CDR3 loop reads CASSLEGRVDTQYF. DNA for the CDR3: TGTGCCAGCAGCTTGGAAGGGCGGGTGGATACGCAGTATTTT. Together with reference TRBV5-4 and TRBJ2-3, the CDR3 gives the full variable domain: ETGVTQSPTHLIKTRGQQVTLRCSSQSGHNTVSWYQQALGQGPQFIFQYYREEENGRGNFPPRFSGLQFPNYSSELNVNALELDDSALYLCASSLEGRVDTQYFGPGTRLTVL.

CDR3 DNA sequence: TGTGCCAGCAGCCAAAACAGGGGCGCACACGGAGAGCAGTACTTC. It codes for CASSQNRGAHGEQYF. The chain carries TRBV5-4 and TRBJ2-7, with 7 positions matching TRBD1. J lost 7 bases, V lost 4 bases, and 14 bases had no gene match. From germline, CDR1 is SGHNT and CDR2 YYREEE (reference sequence). This CDR3 is 15 amino acids long.